These 31 T cell receptor beta chains share one sample of origin, sequenced in a study of shared clonotypes between healthy human individuals. Data came from immunoSEQ multiplex PCR; TCRdb stores just in-frame clones and leaves some out. The table shows about half a million clones, with 75% to 85% occurring only once. Specimen: PBMCs. Receptors originate from a woman aged 35 to 49 in good health. Some clones in this sample may be carry-over from other donors' samples.

The chain combines TRBV27 with TRBJ2-1; 11 bases fit TRBD2. This CDR3 spans 15 amino acids. Germline assignment: CDR1 MNHEY and CDR2 SMNVEV (reference sequence). V shed 6 bases and J 9 bases; nucleotides not matched to a gene: 10. The CDR3 sequence: CASRNTSGSGGEQFF. CDR3 in DNA: TGTGCCAGCAGGAACACTAGCGGGAGTGGCGGTGAGCAGTTCTTC.

In DNA form, the CDR3 reads TGTGCCAGCAGCTTAAGAAGGGTCGGATCGGCCGGGGAGCTGTTTTTT. Protein product: CASSLRRVGSAGELFF. J is TRBJ2-2 and V is TRBV7-2; D unresolved. Trimming removed 2 bases from V and 6 bases from J, with 16 bases in between. The CDR3 is made up of 16 amino acids. Per germline, CDR1 SGHTA and CDR2 FQGNSA.

The chain employs TRBV28 and TRBJ1-3; no firm D call. CDR1 MDHEN and CDR2 SYDVKM come from the germline V gene. V was trimmed by 6 bases and J by 0 bases, leaving 12 bases between them. The CDR3 covers 15 residues. The CDR3 DNA reads as TGTGCCAGCAGCCTGGGCCGGGGCTCTGGAAACACCATATATTTT. As protein: CASSLGRGSGNTIYF.

Concerning this clone: A much larger clone lies a single base off, so this may be a read error. The genes are TRBV5-6 and TRBJ2-2; tentatively, D is TRBD1 (6 bases). The germline CDR1 and CDR2 sequences are SGHDT and YYEEEE. V was shortened by 2 bases and J by 4 bases, with 6 bases between the two germline ends. This CDR3 has 13 amino acids. In nucleotides, the CDR3 is TGTGCCAGCAGCTTAGGGGGCACCGGGGAGCTGTTTTTT. This sequence encodes CASSLGGTGELFF. The entire variable domain, with the rest obtained from reference TRBV5-6 and TRBJ2-2, is as follows: DAGVTQSPTHLIKTRGQQVTLRCSPKSGHDTVSWYQQALGQGPQFIFQYYEEEERQRGNFPDRFSGHQFPNYSSELNVNALLLGDSALYLCASSLGGTGELFFGEGSRLTVL.

As to this clone: Within the sample, other DNA sequences also encode this same CDR3. The rearrangement joins TRBV9 to TRBJ2-2; no clear D. This CDR3 has 12 residues. CDR1 is SGDLS and CDR2 is YYNGEE in the germline V gene. V dropped 0 bases and J dropped 3 bases, with 0 bases sitting between them. The CDR3 protein is CASSVDTGELFF. In DNA form, the CDR3 reads TGTGCCAGCAGCGTAGACACCGGGGAGCTGTTTTTT. The variable domain in full, with the rest retrieved from reference TRBV9 and TRBJ2-2, is DSGVTQTPKHLITATGQRVTLRCSPRSGDLSVYWYQQSLDQGLQFLIQYYNGEERAKGNILERFSAQQFPDLHSELNLSSLELGDSALYFCASSVDTGELFFGEGSRLTVL.

The chain carries TRBV10-2 and TRBJ2-7; D unclear. The length of the CDR3 is 15 residues. Trimming shortened V by 4 bases and J by 0 bases, and 13 bases separated the two germline ends. Germline V lookup: CDR1 WSHSY, CDR2 SAAADI. The CDR3 sequence is CASSVSGISSYEQYF. In nucleotides, the CDR3 is TGCGCCAGCAGTGTGTCAGGCATAAGCTCCTACGAGCAGTACTTC.

V is TRBV7-3 and J is TRBJ1-2; a weak D match, TRBD1 (5 bases). Germline lookup yields CDR1 SGHTA and CDR2 FQGTGA. Trimming pared 1 base from V and 8 bases from J, leaving 11 bases between. The CDR3 loop spans 13 amino acids. The CDR3 is CASSLRTGEGYTF. Here the CDR3 DNA reads TGTGCCAGCAGCTTAAGAACAGGCGAGGGCTACACCTTC.

The CDR3 here is CASSLGQFGEKLFF. CDR3 in DNA: TGTGCCAGCAGCTTAGGACAGTTCGGTGAAAAACTGTTTTTT. V and J are TRBV13 and TRBJ1-4, with no clear D. The germline V and J ends were trimmed by 0 bases and 7 bases, with 9 bases remaining between them. The CDR3 has 14 residues. Germline V gene lookup returns CDR1 PRHDT and CDR2 FYEKMQ (reference sequence).

The chain couples TRBV30 to TRBJ1-2, with no clear D. The germline CDR1 and CDR2 sequences are GTSNPN and SVGIG (reference sequence). Trimming stripped 0 bases from V and 2 bases from J, with 13 bases between. The length of the CDR3 is 15 residues. The CDR3: CAWSVRALLNYGYTF. The CDR3 DNA is TGTGCCTGGAGTGTACGAGCGCTTCTGAACTATGGCTACACCTTC.

The gene calls are TRBV4-1 and TRBJ2-7; no reliable D call. Germline V CDR1 and CDR2: MGHRA, YSYEKL. Trimming stripped 1 base from V and 4 bases from J, with 8 bases between. This CDR3 region has 13 residues. The CDR3 DNA reads TGCGCCAGCAGCCAAGCTTTGCCTTACGAGCAGTACTTC. It specifies CASSQALPYEQYF.

In the case of this clone: The sample carries other DNA sequences with the same CDR3. This chain joins TRBV28 and TRBJ1-2, with unresolved D. CDR1 MDHEN and CDR2 SYDVKM come from the germline V gene. V was pared by 5 bases and J by 4 bases, with 8 bases between. CDR3 length: 12 amino acids. This CDR3 reads CASSLSGYGYTF. Written as DNA, the CDR3 is TGTGCCAGCAGTCTTAGTGGCTATGGCTACACCTTC.

This chain joins TRBV9 and TRBJ1-1; D may be TRBD1 (5 bases). Trimming removed 4 bases at V and 3 bases at J, with 19 bases between. Germline CDR1 is SGDLS and CDR2 is YYNGEE. This CDR3 contains 16 residues. CDR3 loop: CASSPLQRGGDTEAFF. CDR3 coding DNA: TGTGCCAGCAGCCCTTTACAAAGGGGAGGGGACACTGAAGCTTTCTTT.

As to this clone: Given a far larger clone just one base away, this is likely a sequencing read error. The same CDR3 arises from other DNA sequences in this sample as well. The V and J genes are TRBV30 and TRBJ2-2; weak D call: TRBD2 (6 bases). The CDR3 loop spans 11 amino acids. CDR1 and CDR2 from the germline V gene are GTSNPN and SVGIG (reference sequence). CDR3 coding DNA: TGTGCCTGGAGTGTAGGCGGGGAGCTGTTTTTC. It codes for CAWSVGGELFF. The complete variable domain, with remaining parts taken from reference TRBV30 and TRBJ2-2, reads SQTIHQWPATLVQPVGSPLSLECTVEGTSNPNLYWYRQAAGRGLQLLFYSVGIGQISSEVPQNLSASRPQDRQFILSSKKLLLSDSGFYLCAWSVGGELFFGEGSRLTVL.

The chain links TRBV28 to TRBJ1-4; TRBD1 agrees at 9 bases. This CDR3 has 14 residues. With V trimmed by 5 bases and J by 16 bases, 14 bases remained unmatched. Germline lookup yields CDR1 MDHEN and CDR2 SYDVKM. CDR3 amino acids: CASSTDRGSRSPFF. The CDR3 nucleotides are TGTGCCAGCAGTACCGACAGGGGGTCGAGATCTCCGTTTTTT.

The chain links TRBV7-3 to TRBJ2-2; 10 bases align to TRBD1. The ends lost 5 bases at V and 7 bases at J; junction bases unmatched: 7. The CDR3 loop spans 15 amino acids. The germline V gene has CDR1 SGHTA and CDR2 FQGTGA. CDR3 sequence reads: CASSPGQGEGGELFF. Written as DNA, the CDR3 is TGTGCCAGCAGCCCCGGACAGGGGGAGGGCGGGGAGCTGTTTTTT.

The V call is TRBV4-1, the J call TRBJ2-3, with 10 bases identical to TRBD2. This CDR3 has 19 amino acids. Germline trimming cut 5 bases from V and 5 bases from J; bases unmatched to any gene: 19. Germline V gene lookup returns CDR1 MGHRA and CDR2 YSYEKL. For the CDR3, the DNA is TGCGCCAGCAGCAACCACCACCCGGGACTAGCGCCGGCGAGAGATACGCAGTATTTT. Protein product: CASSNHHPGLAPARDTQYF.

This clone was observed once. The J gene is TRBJ2-2, the V gene TRBV5-1, with D hard to call. Germline assignment: CDR1 SGHRS and CDR2 YFSETQ. Trimming stripped 0 bases from V and 9 bases from J, with 15 bases between. The CDR3 spans 15 residues. In DNA form, the CDR3 reads TGCGCCAGCAGCTTGGCCGAGCCGGGTAGCCGGGAGCTGTTTTTT. The encoded protein is CASSLAEPGSRELFF.

This clone was seen a single time. V gene TRBV7-7 combines with J gene TRBJ2-5, with D possibly matching TRBD2 (6 bases). With 2 bases removed from V and 5 bases from J, the gap between germline ends came to 12 bases. CDR1 and CDR2 from the germline V gene are SSHAT and FNYEAQ (reference sequence). The CDR3 runs 14 residues. The chain's CDR3 is CASSLSGSRETQYF. In DNA form, the CDR3 reads TGTGCCAGCAGCTTATCCGGGAGTAGGGAGACCCAGTACTTC.

This chain joins TRBV30 and TRBJ1-2; D remains unclear. V was cut by 2 bases and J by 1 base, with 8 bases left in between. Germline V gene sequence: CDR1 GTSNPN, CDR2 SVGIG (reference sequence). CDR3 size: 13 residues. This CDR3 reads CAWSNGNNYGYTF. The CDR3 nucleotides are TGTGCCTGGAGTAACGGAAATAACTATGGCTACACCTTC.

V and J are TRBV11-3 and TRBJ2-1; TRBD2 aligns across 10 bases. The junction had 5 bases not matched to a gene; V was cut back by 1 base and J by 5 bases. The CDR3 is made up of 16 amino acids. Germline V CDR1 and CDR2: SGHNT, YENEEA. CDR3 amino acids: CASSLGSSGSHNEQFF. In nucleotides, the CDR3 is TGTGCCAGCAGCTTAGGGTCTAGCGGGAGTCACAATGAGCAGTTCTTC. Together with reference TRBV11-3 and TRBJ2-1, the CDR3 gives the full variable domain: EAGVVQSPRYKIIEKKQPVAFWCNPISGHNTLYWYLQNLGQGPELLIRYENEEAVDDSQLPKDRFSAERLKGVDSTLKIQPAELGDSAVYLCASSLGSSGSHNEQFFGPGTRLTVL.

The rearrangement joins TRBV7-9 to TRBJ1-2; possible D gene TRBD1, 5 bases. This CDR3 is built from 15 residues. V lost 2 bases, J lost 4 bases, and 14 bases lay in between. Per the germline V gene, CDR1 is SEHNR and CDR2 is FQNEAQ (reference sequence). The CDR3 region is CASSLWSQDTYGYTF. The DNA for the CDR3 is TGTGCCAGCAGCTTATGGAGTCAGGACACCTATGGCTACACCTTC.

The chain carries TRBV10-3 and TRBJ1-1; D gene uncertain. V lost 10 bases, J lost 4 bases, and 10 bases lay in between. Germline V lookup: CDR1 ENHRY, CDR2 SYGVKD. The CDR3 has 11 residues. CDR3 residues: CATSDGTEAFF. CDR3 DNA: TGTGCCACTAGCGATGGCACTGAAGCTTTCTTT.

The chain couples TRBV19 to TRBJ2-7; 14 nucleotides match TRBD2. Germline CDR1 and CDR2: LNHDA and SQIVND (reference sequence). J was trimmed by 1 base and V by 5 bases; bases with no gene match: 16. The CDR3 has 20 residues. The CDR3 DNA reads as TGTGCCAGTAGTCTGAAGGCCGGGACTAGCGGGAGTAGTCGGTCCTACGAGCAGTACTTC. Its protein product is CASSLKAGTSGSSRSYEQYF. Full variable domain (rest looked up from reference TRBV19 and TRBJ2-7): DGGITQSPKYLFRKEGQNVTLSCEQNLNHDAMYWYRQDPGQGLRLIYYSQIVNDFQKGDIAEGYSVSREKKESFPLTVTSAQKNPTAFYLCASSLKAGTSGSSRSYEQYFGPGTRLTVT.

The genes are TRBV18 and TRBJ2-7; weak D call: TRBD2 (6 bases). The CDR3 is 14 residues long. In germline, CDR1 is KGHSH, CDR2 LQKENI. V lost 5 bases to trimming and J lost 2 bases, with 13 bases between them. The CDR3 DNA sequence: TGTGCCAGCTCAGCAGGGACTGCTCCCTACGAGCAGTACTTC. Protein sequence: CASSAGTAPYEQYF.

This clone came up a few times. J is TRBJ2-3 and V is TRBV2; no clear D gene. Trimming took 3 bases from V and 7 from J, leaving 8 bases between them. The CDR3 has 12 amino acids. Germline lookup yields CDR1 SNHLY and CDR2 FYNNEI. The CDR3 nucleotides are TGTGCCAGCAGTGATAGGGTTAATACGCAGTATTTT. Encoded protein: CASSDRVNTQYF.

The rearrangement joins TRBV19 to TRBJ1-2; D is unresolved. The CDR3 contains 13 residues. Germline V gene lookup returns CDR1 LNHDA and CDR2 SQIVND (reference sequence). The ends were cut back, 5 bases at V and 0 bases at J, with 7 bases in the middle. CDR3 sequence: CASSYRSNYGYTF. The CDR3 region has the DNA TGTGCCAGTAGTTACAGATCTAACTATGGCTACACCTTC.

About this clone itself: This sample also contains other DNA sequences that code for the same CDR3. This chain links TRBV7-3 with TRBJ1-1, with D perhaps matching TRBD1 (6 bases). Germline lookup yields CDR1 SGHTA and CDR2 FQGTGA. The CDR3 sequence is 14 residues long. V was cut by 6 bases and J by 2 bases, with 13 bases left in between. The CDR3, as DNA: TGTGCCAGCAGTCTAACAGGGACTAACACTGAAGCTTTCTTT. It encodes CASSLTGTNTEAFF. Looking up the rest from reference TRBV7-3 and TRBJ1-1 gives the full variable domain: GAGVSQTPSNKVTEKGKYVELRCDPISGHTALYWYRQSLGQGPEFLIYFQGTGAADDSGLPNDRFFAVRPEGSVSTLKIQRTERGDSAVYLCASSLTGTNTEAFFGQGTRLTVV.

V is TRBV28 and J is TRBJ2-5, with D possibly being TRBD1 or TRBD2 (5 bases each). The V and J ends lost 5 bases and 2 bases respectively, with 12 bases between them. Germline CDR1 is MDHEN and CDR2 is SYDVKM. The CDR3 consists of 14 residues. The CDR3 protein is CASSPWGRQETQYF. In nucleotides, the CDR3 is TGTGCCAGCAGTCCTTGGGGGAGACAAGAGACCCAGTACTTC.

V and J are TRBV11-2 and TRBJ2-3; 8 nucleotides align to TRBD2. The CDR3 contains 16 residues. Germline CDR1 reads SGHAT; CDR2 reads FQNNGV. The J segment lost 2 bases and the V segment lost 1 base, leaving 5 bases of the junction unmatched. The CDR3 DNA reads TGTGCCAGCAGCTTAGGGGCGGGAGGCTTCACAGATACGCAGTATTTT. It yields the protein CASSLGAGGFTDTQYF.

V is TRBV14 and J is TRBJ2-3, with 8 positions matching TRBD2. The CDR3 spans 17 residues. Germline CDR1 SGHDN, CDR2 FVKESK. V dropped 5 bases and J dropped 6; count of bases not matched to a gene: 16. The CDR3 loop reads CASSEFPGRARADTQYF. The CDR3 DNA sequence: TGTGCCAGCAGCGAGTTTCCCGGGAGGGCCCGGGCGGATACGCAGTATTTT.

This clone showed up just a few times. This rearrangement joins TRBV7-3 to TRBJ1-2, with a weak D call TRBD1 (6 bases). Germline lookup yields CDR1 SGHTA and CDR2 FQGTGA. The CDR3 totals 14 residues. The V and J ends lost 3 bases and 3 bases respectively, with 11 bases between them. The CDR3 DNA reads TGTGCCAGCAGCTTGGGGGCAGGAGACTATGGCTACACCTTC. It yields the protein CASSLGAGDYGYTF. Full variable domain (outside the CDR3, taken from reference TRBV7-3 and TRBJ1-2): GAGVSQTPSNKVTEKGKYVELRCDPISGHTALYWYRQSLGQGPEFLIYFQGTGAADDSGLPNDRFFAVRPEGSVSTLKIQRTERGDSAVYLCASSLGAGDYGYTFGSGTRLTVV.